The T cell receptor beta chain described here comes from a study of CD4+ T cells in melanoma. Study observations and caveats: Neoantigen-specific CD4+ T cells in melanoma reportedly had diverse differentiation states.

Some clones are missing from TCRdb's copy, which holds only in-frame ones; the method was immunoSEQ multiplex PCR. The profile shows 50,000 to 60,000 clones, 55% to 75% of them singletons. CDR3 size: 16 residues. With 1 base clipped from V and 7 bases from J, the junction kept 7 bases outside the gene matches. Germline-derived CDR1 and CDR2 are SGHAT and FQNNGV. Details on this clone: Its matching antigen is unknown.

The chain is built from TRBV11-2 and TRBJ2-1, with 10 bases lining up with TRBD2. This clonotype was sampled from a human donor with melanoma. Sequencing input: tumor tissue. The CDR3 here is CASSLVAGGFFNEQFF. The CDR3 DNA follows: TGTGCCAGCAGCTTAGTAGCGGGGGGCTTTTTTAATGAGCAGTTCTTC.